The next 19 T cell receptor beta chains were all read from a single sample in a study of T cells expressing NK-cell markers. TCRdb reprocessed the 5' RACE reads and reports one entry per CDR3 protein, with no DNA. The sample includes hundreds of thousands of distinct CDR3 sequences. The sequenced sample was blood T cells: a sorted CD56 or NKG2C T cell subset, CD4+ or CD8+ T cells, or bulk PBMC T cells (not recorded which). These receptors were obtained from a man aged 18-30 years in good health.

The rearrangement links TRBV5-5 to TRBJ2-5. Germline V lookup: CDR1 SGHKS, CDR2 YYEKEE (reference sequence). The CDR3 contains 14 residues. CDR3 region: CASSPDMVEETQYF.

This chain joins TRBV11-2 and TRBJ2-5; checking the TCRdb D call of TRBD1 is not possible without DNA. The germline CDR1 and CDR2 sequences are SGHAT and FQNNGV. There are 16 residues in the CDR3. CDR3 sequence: CASSDTGTSYWETQYF.

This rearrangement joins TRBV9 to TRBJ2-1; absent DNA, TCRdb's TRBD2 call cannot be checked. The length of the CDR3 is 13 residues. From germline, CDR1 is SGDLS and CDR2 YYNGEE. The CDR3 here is CASGTYDYNEQFF.

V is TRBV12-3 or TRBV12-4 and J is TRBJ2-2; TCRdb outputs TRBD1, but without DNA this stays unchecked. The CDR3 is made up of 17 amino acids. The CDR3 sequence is CASSRGQGALYTGELFF.

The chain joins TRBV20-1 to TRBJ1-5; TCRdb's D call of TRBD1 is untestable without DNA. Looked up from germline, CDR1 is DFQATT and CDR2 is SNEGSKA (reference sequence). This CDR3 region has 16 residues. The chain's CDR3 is CSASISGGGGNQPQHF.

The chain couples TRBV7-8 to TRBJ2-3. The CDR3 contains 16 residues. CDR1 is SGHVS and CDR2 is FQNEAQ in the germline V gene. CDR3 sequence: CASSSKVTHSTDTQYF.

CDR3: CASSQDRGNLNEQFF. The chain uses TRBV25-1 and TRBJ2-1; TCRdb designates TRBD1, a call that cannot be tested without DNA. Germline V lookup: CDR1 MGHDK, CDR2 SYGVNS. CDR3 length: 15 residues.

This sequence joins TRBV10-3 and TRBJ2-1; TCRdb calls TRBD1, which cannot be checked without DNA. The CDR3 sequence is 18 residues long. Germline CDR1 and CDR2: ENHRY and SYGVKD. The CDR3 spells CAISEPRSRRDHYNEQFF.

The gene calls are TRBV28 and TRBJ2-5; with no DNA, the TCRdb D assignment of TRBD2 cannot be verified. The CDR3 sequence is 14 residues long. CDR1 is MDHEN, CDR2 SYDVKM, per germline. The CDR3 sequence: CASTPDSYQETQYF.

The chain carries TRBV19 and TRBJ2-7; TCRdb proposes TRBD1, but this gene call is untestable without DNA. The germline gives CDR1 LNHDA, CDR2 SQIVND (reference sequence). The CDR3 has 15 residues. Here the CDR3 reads CASRDRDRDAYEQYF.

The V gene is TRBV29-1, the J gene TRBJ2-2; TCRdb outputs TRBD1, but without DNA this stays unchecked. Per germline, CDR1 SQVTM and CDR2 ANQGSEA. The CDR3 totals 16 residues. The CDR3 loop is CSVELGTGDGTGELFF.

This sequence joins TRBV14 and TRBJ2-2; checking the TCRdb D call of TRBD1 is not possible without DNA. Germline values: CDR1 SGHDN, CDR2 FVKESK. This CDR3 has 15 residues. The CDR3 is CASTDSPLDTGELFF.

The CDR3 loop is CSAPRTSTVLF. The chain joins TRBV20-1 to TRBJ2-1; TCRdb selects TRBD1, and the lack of DNA leaves this call unchecked. In germline, CDR1 is DFQATT, CDR2 SNEGSKA (reference sequence). This CDR3 is built from 11 residues.

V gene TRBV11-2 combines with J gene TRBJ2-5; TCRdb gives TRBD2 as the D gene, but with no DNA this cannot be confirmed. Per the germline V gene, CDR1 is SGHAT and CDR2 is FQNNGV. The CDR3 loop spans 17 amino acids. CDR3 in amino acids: CASSSETSGRLGKTQYF.

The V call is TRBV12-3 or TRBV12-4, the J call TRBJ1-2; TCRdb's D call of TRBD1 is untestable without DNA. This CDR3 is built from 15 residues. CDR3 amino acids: CASSHGTPANYGYTF.

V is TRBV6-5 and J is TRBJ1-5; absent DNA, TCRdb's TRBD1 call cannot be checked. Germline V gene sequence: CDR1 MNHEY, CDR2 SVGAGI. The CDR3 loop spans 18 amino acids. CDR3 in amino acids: CASSYSRGGRYSNQPQHF.

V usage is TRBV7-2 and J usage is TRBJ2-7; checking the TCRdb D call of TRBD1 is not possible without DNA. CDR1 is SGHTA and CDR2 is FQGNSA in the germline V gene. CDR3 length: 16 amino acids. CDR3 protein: CASSPSRGQGVYEQYF. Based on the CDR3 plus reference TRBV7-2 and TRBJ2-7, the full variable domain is GAGVSQSPSNKVTEKGKDVELRCDPISGHTALYWYRQSLGQGLEFLIYFQGNSAPDKSGLPSDRFSAERTGGSVSTLTIQRTQQEDSAVYLCASSPSRGQGVYEQYFGPGTRLTVT.

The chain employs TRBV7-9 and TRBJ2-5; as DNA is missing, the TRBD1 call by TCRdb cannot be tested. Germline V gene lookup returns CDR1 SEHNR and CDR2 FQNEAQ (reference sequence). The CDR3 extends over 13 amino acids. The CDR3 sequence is CASRQTGGETQYF.

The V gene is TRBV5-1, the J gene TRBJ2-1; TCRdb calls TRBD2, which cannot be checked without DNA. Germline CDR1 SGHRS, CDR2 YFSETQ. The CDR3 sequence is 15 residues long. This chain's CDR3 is CASSSSGTYGDEQFF.